This TCR beta chain originates from a study of CDR3 diversity in severe acne. With 5 bases clipped from V and 3 bases from J, the junction kept 9 bases outside the gene matches. Germline V gene lookup returns CDR1 SGHVT and CDR2 SQSDAQ. The CDR3 extends over 15 amino acids. A single record per CDR3 protein comes from TCRdb applying MiXCR to the PCR reads. The profile shows fewer than 100,000 distinct CDR3 sequences, 51% of them singletons. The V and J genes are TRBV7-4 and TRBJ1-1; 7 nucleotides align to TRBD1. Sequencing used blood. The receptor was isolated from a male donor in good health, without acne. The CDR3 protein is CASSQTVGTDTEAFF. The CDR3 DNA follows: TGTGCCAGCAGCCAAACTGTAGGGACAGACACTGAAGCTTTCTTT.